This TCR beta chain was observed in a study of shared clonotypes between healthy human individuals. TCRdb keeps only in-frame clones here, not all; method: immunoSEQ multiplex PCR. Of around 2.1 million clones in the sample, approximately 94% are singletons; the top ten hold over 1.5%. The CDR3 contains 16 residues. V gave up 0 bases and J gave up 2 bases; unmatched junction bases: 5. Germline lookup yields CDR1 MNHEY and CDR2 SMNVEV (reference sequence). Note on this clone: This same CDR3 is encoded by further DNA sequences in the sample.

It was CD45RO-negative cells, positively selected for CCR7, that made up naive CD8 cells, with terminally differentiated effector memory CD45RA+ cells excluded. This TCR was recovered from a man aged 18 to 30 in good health. Some clones in this sample may be carry-over from other donors' samples. The chain combines TRBV27 with TRBJ2-7; 9 nucleotides align to TRBD1. Sequences were obtained from naive CD8+ T cells from PBMCs. The CDR3 DNA sequence: TGTGCCAGCAGTTTATCAAGGGGGACAGGGACCTACGAGCAGTACTTC. It codes for CASSLSRGTGTYEQYF.